This TCR beta chain was found in a study of control samples from healthy donors and cancer patients. Assay: immunoSEQ multiplex PCR; the TCRdb copy retains only in-frame clones and omits some. The sample includes 40,000 to 60,000 clones, 87% seen only once; the top ten take about an eighth. Per the germline V gene, CDR1 is MGHDK and CDR2 is SYGVNS. The V end was cut by 4 bases, the J end by 3 bases, with 7 bases between. This CDR3 is 13 amino acids long. The sequencing sample was made of PBMCs. The origin of this receptor is a man aged 60-69 years with head and neck cancer. The genes are TRBV25-1 and TRBJ2-1, with D possibly matching TRBD2 (5 bases). CDR3 protein: CASSGGHYNEQFF. CDR3 sequence (DNA): TGTGCCAGCAGTGGAGGGCACTACAATGAGCAGTTCTTC.